A single sample gave rise to the 2 T cell receptor beta chains below, sequenced in a study of human T cells and chemical hapten exposure. One entry per CDR3 protein, called by TCRdb with MiXCR from the RACE reads. This sample yields 120,000 or so distinct CDR3 sequences, of which 11% are seen a single time; 2% to 2.5% belongs to the top ten. The time point denotes: patch test 3, about 24 weeks after DPC sensitization. This sample's treatment: therapeutic diphenylcyclopropenone sensitization with weekly scalp DPC. Sequenced material: whole blood, taken in connection with sensitization to the hapten diphenylcyclopropenone (DPC). All receptors derive from a woman between 45 and 65 years old with alopecia areata. Some clones in this sample may be carry-over from other donors' samples.

The rearrangement uses TRBV11-2 and TRBJ2-3, with D uncertain. The CDR3 length is 13 residues. Germline V gene data show CDR1 as SGHAT and CDR2 as FQNNGV. The V end was cut by 4 bases, the J end by 9 bases, with 14 bases between. The CDR3 loop reads CASSSERTETQYF. CDR3 coding DNA: TGTGCCAGCAGCTCCGAACGGACCGAGACGCAGTATTTT.

This clonotype was counted many times. The V call is TRBV9, the J call TRBJ2-5; TRBD1 or TRBD2 may be the D gene (5 bases each). Germline CDR1 and CDR2: SGDLS and YYNGEE. V dropped 6 bases and J dropped 4 bases, with 13 bases sitting between them. CDR3 length: 13 residues. The CDR3 region is CASTAGTGETQYF. The CDR3 DNA follows: TGTGCCAGCACCGCCGGGACCGGAGAGACCCAGTACTTC.